This T cell receptor beta chain was obtained from a study of blood T cell repertoires in COVID-19. Study details: In each case, the material was cDNA or gDNA derived from T cells, B-cell-depleted T cells, or PBMCs.

CDR1 and CDR2 from the germline V gene are LGHDT and YNNKEL (reference sequence). The CDR3 covers 16 residues. The V segment lost 0 bases and the J segment 4 bases; nucleotides outside the gene matches: 2. Study processing details: Reference gene primer amplification in the assay estimated nucleated cell counts. The data were produced by immunoSEQ multiplex PCR, yet TCRdb's version contains in-frame clones alone and is incomplete. V, J and clone size are taken as reported in that table, and D and trimming were inferred from the DNA itself. The sample contains about 50,000 clones, 88% of which appear only once.

The chain carries TRBV3-1 (or the pseudogene TRBV3-2) and TRBJ2-2; 10 bases are a match to TRBD2. Sample: peripheral blood. The clonotype comes from a human donor with active COVID-19. The donor label of this sample is uncertain. Here the CDR3 reads CASSQDSGGPTGELFF. The CDR3 nucleotides read TGTGCCAGCAGCCAAGATAGCGGGGGGCCCACCGGGGAGCTGTTTTTT.